This entry features one T cell receptor (beta chain) sequence. Its specific antigen is unknown. One base away there is no much larger clone; base qualities are not given. The donors were healthy, HIV-negative adults who had no recently reported acute infections or vaccinations. Every donor was a Caucasian adult living in Nashville, Tennessee, USA. In the unsorted samples, roughly 90 million PBMCs were counted, and genomic DNA was extracted using the QIAamp DNA Blood Mini kit. Blood was obtained by leukapheresis, after which PBMCs were separated by Ficoll-Histopaque density gradient centrifugation and cryopreserved in liquid nitrogen vapor phase. The sample belongs to a study of shared clonotypes between healthy human individuals (TCRdb year 2020). Regarding the research as a whole: Two women and a few men aged 18 to 49 years were included in the cohort. The study deeply sequenced blood TCR repertoires of about five healthy adults to estimate repertoire size and the extent of clonotype sharing between individuals. Libraries were prepared and TCR repertoires were sequenced by different laboratories using diverse techniques, in order to increase sequencing depth and limit assay-specific biases. Per donor, leukapheresis produced somewhere between about 0.8 and 9.5 billion PBMCs.

Taken from the germline V gene, the CDR1 and CDR2 loops are SQVTM and ANQGSEA. The CDR3 holds 11 amino acids from the cysteine to the phenylalanine. The CDR3 DNA has 33 bases and is translated from base 1. V is shortened by 5 bases, J by 6 bases, and the region joining them spans 11 bases. Using the deep immunoSEQ assay, multiplex PCR amplified TCR CDR3 regions from genomic DNA. Genomic DNA extracted from each cell subset was distributed evenly over all wells of several immunoSEQ 96-well plates, and each plate served as one replicate. For unsorted PBMC, each replicate PCR was loaded with approximately 320 ng genomic DNA, equivalent to around 30,000 T cell genomes. Unsorted PBMC genomic DNA was sequenced across ten immunoSEQ deep assay plates. Purified libraries were measured with a Qubit 3.0 fluorometer, size-checked on a Bioanalyzer 2100, and measured again with the KAPA Library Quantification kit. Each immunoSEQ 96-well plate was sequenced on its own single-read 150-cycle Illumina NextSeq 550 flow cell. In the source study's methods: Because the immunoSEQ output held only junctional sequences and lacked quality scores, the filtering could not match the filtering applied to full-length reads. Sequences were annotated with PyIR, a Python wrapper for IgBLAST v1.9, using IMGT germline references to assign V/J genes and CDR3. Any read was removed if the V/J assignment was weak (E-value above 1e-6), the CDR3 was missing, or the read contained stop codons, out-of-frame junctions, or ambiguous translated residues. V3J clonotypes were defined as sequences sharing an identical inferred V gene, J gene, and CDR3 amino acid sequence. The percentage overlap between two repertoires was calculated by dividing the number of shared unique clonotypes by the size of the smaller repertoire. Repertoire richness was assessed with RTK rarefaction, the Chao1 estimator, and Recon v2.1 estimates of unobserved clonotypes. TCRdb mirrors the immuneACCESS table, restricted to in-frame sequences. Some clones are absent from its copies; in checked studies, under half trace to an unresolved V gene, and the reason for the others is unknown. V, J and clone size are those of that table, while D and trimming were read from the DNA. The sample data list around 450,000 clones, and roughly 83% of these were observed just once. Jointly, the top ten make up 13% of the sample.

General conclusions and limits of the study: Pairwise subsampling led to the expectation that sequencing depth would affect the degree of clonotype sharing among donors. Only blood was sampled, and tissue TCR repertoires likely differ from those in blood. Because the study included a small number of donors, the genetic and exposure-history diversity represented was limited.

The V gene is TRBV29-1 and the J gene is TRBJ2-7, and TRBD2 may be the D gene, going by 6 matching bases. Sequencing input: PBMCs. The sequence was obtained from a woman aged 40 to 55 in good health. Some clones in this sample may be carry-over from other donors' samples. CDR3 region: CSVFARGEQYF. The nucleotide sequence reads TGCAGCGTTTTTGCGCGGGGCGAGCAGTACTTC.